These 21 T cell receptor beta chains were sequenced from one sample in a study of cytomegalovirus exposure and HLA in healthy donors. A multiplex PCR was run with 60 Vbeta primers and 13 Jbeta primers. The protocol was immunoSEQ multiplex PCR, while the TCRdb copy is restricted to in-frame clones and leaves out a portion. The sample lists about 85,000 clones; roughly 80% were seen once. Sequencing was performed on PBMCs. These receptors were obtained from a boy aged 5-17 years in good health and CMV-seronegative.

This chain connects TRBV6-1 to TRBJ1-1; 7 positions agree with TRBD1. V was clipped by 3 bases and J by 2 bases; unmatched bases: 6. This CDR3 has 15 residues. Per the germline V gene, CDR1 is MNHNS and CDR2 is SASEGT. For the CDR3, the DNA is TGTGCCAGCAGTGATTCTCGACAGGGAAACACTGAAGCTTTCTTT. This translates into CASSDSRQGNTEAFF.

The table lists this clone with a few counts. The chain employs TRBV29-1 and TRBJ1-6, with D maybe TRBD1 (6 bases). The CDR3 is 13 amino acids. Looked up from germline, CDR1 is SQVTM and CDR2 is ANQGSEA. Trimming left V 7 bases short and J 10 bases short, with 17 bases between. DNA of the CDR3: TGCAGCGCTCACTCAGGGGATGGATCACCCCTCCACTTT. It is translated as CSAHSGDGSPLHF.

The chain is built from TRBV6-7 and TRBJ2-1, with D perhaps matching TRBD1 (6 bases). TRBV6-7 falls under the ORF class, with uncertain function. The CDR3 spans 19 residues. Trimming took off 0 bases at V and 6 bases at J, with 24 bases between the two ends. The chain's CDR3 is CASSYSTPPQGFLFNEQFF. CDR3 in DNA: TGTGCCAGCAGTTACTCGACACCGCCACAGGGTTTTCTTTTCAATGAGCAGTTCTTC.

In its sample, this clone was seen a few times. The V and J genes are TRBV30 and TRBJ2-5, with a possible D match to TRBD2 (5 bases). Germline lookup yields CDR1 GTSNPN and CDR2 SVGIG (reference sequence). The CDR3 is 15 amino acids. The V end lost 2 bases, the J end lost 5 bases, and 18 bases lay between the germline ends. CDR3 sequence: CAWSPQGLLGETQYF. Here the CDR3 DNA reads TGTGCCTGGAGTCCCCAAGGACTTCTCGGGGAGACCCAGTACTTC.

J is TRBJ1-5 and V is TRBV30; 8 positions match TRBD1. Germline V gene sequence: CDR1 GTSNPN, CDR2 SVGIG (reference sequence). J gave up 10 bases and V 1 base, and 9 bases lay outside the gene matches. The length of the CDR3 is 14 residues. CDR3 protein: CAWSGSTGGSPQHF. CDR3 nucleotides: TGTGCCTGGAGTGGAAGTACAGGGGGGTCTCCCCAGCATTTT.

The gene calls are TRBV28 and TRBJ2-1, with a weak D call TRBD1 (5 bases). The CDR3 runs 14 residues. V was pared by 3 bases and J by 0 bases, with 6 bases between. Germline CDR1 MDHEN, CDR2 SYDVKM. The CDR3 DNA sequence: TGTGCCAGCAGTTTTACAGGCTCCTACAATGAGCAGTTCTTC. This encodes CASSFTGSYNEQFF.

The V call is TRBV19, the J call TRBJ1-5; D gene ambiguous. The CDR3 extends over 16 amino acids. Trimming cost V 5 bases and J 0 bases, with 14 bases left between them. Germline CDR1 reads LNHDA; CDR2 reads SQIVND (reference sequence). CDR3 bases: TGTGCCAGTAGTTATAATCCCGGGGTTAGCAATCAGCCCCAGCATTTT. This gives the protein CASSYNPGVSNQPQHF. The full variable domain, with the rest looked up from reference TRBV19 and TRBJ1-5, is DGGITQSPKYLFRKEGQNVTLSCEQNLNHDAMYWYRQDPGQGLRLIYYSQIVNDFQKGDIAEGYSVSREKKESFPLTVTSAQKNPTAFYLCASSYNPGVSNQPQHFGDGTRLSIL.

This clone was detected once. The rearrangement links TRBV9 to TRBJ1-2; TRBD1 agrees at 8 bases. The germline CDR1 and CDR2 sequences are SGDLS and YYNGEE. The CDR3 loop spans 16 amino acids. J gave up 7 bases and V 2 bases, and 13 bases lay outside the gene matches. CDR3 in DNA: TGTGCCAGCAGCGTGTACGAGGGGACAGGAGTCGTTGGCTACACCTTC. As protein: CASSVYEGTGVVGYTF.

The V gene is TRBV30, the J gene TRBJ1-2; no clear D. The ends were cut back, 5 bases at V and 2 bases at J, with 12 bases in the middle. This CDR3 spans 13 amino acids. From germline, CDR1 is GTSNPN and CDR2 SVGIG (reference sequence). CDR3: CAWAGGANYGYTF. The CDR3, as DNA: TGTGCCTGGGCGGGTGGAGCGAACTATGGCTACACCTTC.

This chain joins TRBV7-8 and TRBJ1-4, with a tentative D call TRBD1 (6 bases). Between the trimmed V and J ends, which lost 8 bases and 5 bases, there was a span of 12 bases. The CDR3 loop spans 13 amino acids. CDR1 is SGHVS and CDR2 is FQNEAQ in the germline V gene. CDR3 sequence (DNA): TGTGCCAGCTCGGGGGGCCTCAATGAAAAACTGTTTTTT. Its protein product is CASSGGLNEKLFF.

This chain connects TRBV29-1 to TRBJ2-5, with no clear D. Germline loops: CDR1 SQVTM, CDR2 ANQGSEA. There are 11 residues in the CDR3. V lost 5 bases to trimming and J lost 4 bases, with 8 bases between them. The CDR3 loop reads CSVRLRETQYF. DNA for the CDR3: TGCAGCGTTCGTCTTCGAGAGACCCAGTACTTC.

This clone was detected only a few times. V and J are TRBV5-1 and TRBJ2-7; 7 nucleotides align to TRBD2. V dropped 1 base and J dropped 4; count of bases not matched to a gene: 5. The CDR3 is 14 residues long. CDR1 and CDR2 from the germline V gene are SGHRS and YFSETQ. In DNA form, the CDR3 reads TGCGCCAGCAGCTTGTCCGGGGAGGGTTACGAGCAGTACTTC. Its translation: CASSLSGEGYEQYF.

This clone has a single count. Written as DNA, the CDR3 is TGTGCCAGCAGTTTGGGGGGATTTCGAAACTATGGCTACACCTTC. This codes for CASSLGGFRNYGYTF. V and J are TRBV6-5 and TRBJ1-2, with D tentatively TRBD1 (5 bases). Trimming took off 4 bases at V and 2 bases at J, with 14 bases between the two ends. Germline V gene sequence: CDR1 MNHEY, CDR2 SVGAGI. The CDR3 is 15 residues long.

The rearrangement links TRBV14 to TRBJ1-4; 7 bases fit TRBD1. J lost 4 bases, V lost 5 bases, and 4 bases had no gene match. CDR3 length: 14 residues. From germline, CDR1 is SGHDN and CDR2 FVKESK. The CDR3 here is CASSYGQVNEKLFF. DNA for the CDR3: TGTGCCAGCAGCTACGGACAGGTTAATGAAAAACTGTTTTTT.

This clone came up a few times. The chain joins TRBV6-5 to TRBJ1-3, with D possibly matching TRBD1 (5 bases). The CDR3 covers 14 residues. Germline lookup yields CDR1 MNHEY and CDR2 SVGAGI. V lost 5 bases, J lost 0 bases, and 8 bases lay in between. CDR3 DNA sequence: TGTGCCAGCAGTCTGGACATCTCTGGAAACACCATATATTTT. Amino acid sequence: CASSLDISGNTIYF.

The chain carries TRBV29-1 and TRBJ2-3; a weak D match, TRBD1 (6 bases). The germline CDR1 and CDR2 sequences are SQVTM and ANQGSEA. This CDR3 contains 12 residues. The V end lost 4 bases, the J end lost 11 bases, and 16 bases lay between the germline ends. CDR3 in DNA: TGCAGCGTTGGGGACCCAGGGGTTGGGCAGTATTTT. Translated: CSVGDPGVGQYF.

V usage is TRBV29-1 and J usage is TRBJ2-1, with 9 bases identical to TRBD2. The CDR3 consists of 14 residues. With V trimmed by 6 bases and J by 4 bases, 7 bases remained unmatched. The germline CDR1 and CDR2 sequences are SQVTM and ANQGSEA. The CDR3 reads CSVHGLAQYNEQFF. CDR3 DNA: TGCAGCGTCCACGGACTAGCGCAATACAATGAGCAGTTCTTC.

The genes are TRBV29-1 and TRBJ2-6; TRBD1 matches at 9 bases. The CDR3 loop spans 15 amino acids. Germline V gene lookup returns CDR1 SQVTM and CDR2 ANQGSEA. The CDR3 bases are TGCGGGAACCGGGACAGGGTGTCTGGGGCCAACGTCCTGACTTTC. This translates into CGNRDRVSGANVLTF.

The chain couples TRBV4-3 to TRBJ1-1, with a possible D match to TRBD1 (5 bases). There are 15 residues in the CDR3. Germline V gene sequence: CDR1 LGHNA, CDR2 YSLEER. V lost 0 bases, J lost 1 base, and 9 bases lay in between. The CDR3 nucleotides read TGCGCCAGCAGCCAAGATCGGACACAGAACACTGAAGCTTTCTTT. It encodes CASSQDRTQNTEAFF.

V and J are TRBV7-2 and TRBJ1-2; possibly TRBD1 for D (5 bases). V was pared by 3 bases and J by 4 bases, with 24 bases between. The CDR3 is made up of 18 amino acids. Germline V lookup: CDR1 SGHTA, CDR2 FQGNSA. The chain's CDR3 is CASSFTTSLGGAAYGYTF. DNA of the CDR3: TGTGCCAGCAGCTTCACAACCTCTTTGGGAGGGGCGGCCTATGGCTACACCTTC.

The chain couples TRBV15 to TRBJ2-3, with D perhaps TRBD2 (5 bases). The V gene lost 0 bases and the J gene lost 2 bases, with 9 bases spanning the gap. This CDR3 comprises 15 residues. The germline V gene encodes CDR1 LNHNV and CDR2 YYDKDF (reference sequence). The DNA of the CDR3 is TGTGCCACCAGCAGAGATTTGGAGGCCACAGATACGCAGTATTTT. Residues: CATSRDLEATDTQYF. Filled out from reference TRBV15 and TRBJ2-3, the complete variable domain reads DAMVIQNPRYQVTQFGKPVTLSCSQTLNHNVMYWYQQKSSQAPKLLFHYYDKDFNNEADTPDNFQSRRPNTSFCFLDIRSPGLGDTAMYLCATSRDLEATDTQYFGPGTRLTVL.